These 6 T cell receptor beta chains share one sample of origin, sequenced in a study of OX40 agonist ivuxolimab in advanced cancers. Produced via immunoSEQ multiplex PCR; TCRdb's table is partial and in-frame only. Of 25,000 or so clones listed, 88% are singletons. The sequences come from CD4+ or CD8+ T cells sorted from blood, collected in a trial of the OX40 agonist ivuxolimab. Receptor source: an adult with an advanced solid tumor such as melanoma, head and neck, liver or kidney cancer.

J is TRBJ2-7 and V is TRBV18; 7 bases map to TRBD1. Germline V gives CDR1 KGHSH, CDR2 LQKENI. This CDR3 contains 14 residues. Unmatched junction bases numbered 4, after V lost 2 bases and J lost 3 bases. This CDR3 reads CASSPRQGVYEQYF. For the CDR3, the DNA is TGTGCCAGCTCACCAAGACAGGGAGTCTACGAGCAGTACTTC. Variable domain in full (rest from reference TRBV18 and TRBJ2-7): NAGVMQNPRHLVRRRGQEARLRCSPMKGHSHVYWYRQLPEEGLKFMVYLQKENIIDESGMPKERFSAEFPKEGPSILRIQQVVRGDSAAYFCASSPRQGVYEQYFGPGTRLTVT.

V usage is TRBV19 and J usage is TRBJ1-1; D is unclear. The CDR3 is 10 amino acids. Germline CDR1 reads LNHDA; CDR2 reads SQIVND (reference sequence). The CDR3 reads CAGGNTEAFF. In nucleotides, the CDR3 is TGTGCTGGTGGGAACACTGAAGCTTTCTTT.

The CDR3 is CASSGIKGANTEAFF. CDR3 DNA: TGTGCCAGCAGCGGGATTAAGGGGGCGAACACTGAAGCTTTCTTT. The V call is TRBV5-4, the J call TRBJ1-1; 7 bases align to TRBD1. Germline V gene data show CDR1 as SGHNT and CDR2 as YYREEE (reference sequence). The V gene end was trimmed by 4 bases and the J gene end by 1 base; junction bases not matched to a gene: 7. The CDR3 covers 15 residues.

The rearrangement uses TRBV18 and TRBJ2-7; 9 bases are a match to TRBD1. V lost 4 bases, J lost 7 bases, and 11 bases stayed unmatched. CDR3 size: 15 residues. Per the germline V gene, CDR1 is KGHSH and CDR2 is LQKENI. The DNA for the CDR3 is TGTGCCAGCTCACAAACACAGGGGGCGCTGGGGGAGCAGTACTTC. Residues: CASSQTQGALGEQYF.

The chain employs TRBV29-1 and TRBJ2-1; the D is unclear. CDR1 is SQVTM and CDR2 is ANQGSEA in the germline V gene. CDR3 length: 15 residues. Trimming took 0 bases from V and 4 from J, leaving 13 bases between them. In DNA form, the CDR3 reads TGCAGCGTTGAAGATTCCGGCAGCTTTTACAATGAGCAGTTCTTC. Amino acid sequence: CSVEDSGSFYNEQFF.

This clone appeared once. The chain has TRBV11-3 and TRBJ1-4; weak D call: TRBD1 (5 bases). CDR3 size: 16 residues. The germline V gene encodes CDR1 SGHNT and CDR2 YENEEA. The V end was cut by 5 bases, the J end by 8 bases, with 21 bases between. The CDR3, as DNA: TGTGCCAGCAGCCCGATAGGGGCGGGAGCGGGGGAAAAACTGTTTTTT. This gives the protein CASSPIGAGAGEKLFF.